Listed here is a single T cell receptor beta chain. This sample is drawn from a study of shared clonotypes between healthy human individuals. Sequencing was performed with immunoSEQ multiplex PCR; in TCRdb, only in-frame clones are kept and a portion is missing. The sample comprises over 700,000 clones, just under 75% of which are singletons, and about 1.7% rests with the top ten. CDR1 and CDR2 (germline): SGDLS, YYNGEE. V shed 0 bases and J shed 3 bases, with 13 bases lying between them. The CDR3 covers 16 residues. This TCR came from a woman aged 25-40 years in good health. The chain uses TRBV9 and TRBJ2-1; TRBD1 might be the D (6 bases). The sample was memory CD4+ T cells sorted from blood. Subset reported: CD45RA-negative fraction. CDR3 in amino acids: CASSVVGTGRYNEQFF. The DNA for the CDR3 is TGTGCCAGCAGCGTAGTGGGAACAGGGCGCTACAATGAGCAGTTCTTC.